The 10 T cell receptor beta chains listed next were all sequenced from one sample in a study of beta chain features in type 1 diabetes. Findings of the study overall: All four CD4+ subsets of Type 1 diabetes patients contained TCRB CDR3s that were moderately but significantly shorter.

As every portion of the isolated RNA was reverse transcribed, the sequencing read expressed TCRB transcripts. Repertoires were generated with immunoSEQ multiplex PCR, while TCRdb's copy carries only in-frame clones and drops some. The sample includes about 260,000 clones, 20% of them seen just once. Their antigens remain unidentified. Sample: naive CD4+ T cells from blood. The receptors were sampled from a woman aged 40 to 50 with type 1 diabetes.

The chain uses TRBV2 and TRBJ1-4; D is unresolved. Trimming took 6 bases from V and 7 from J, leaving 18 bases between them. Germline CDR1 reads SNHLY; CDR2 reads FYNNEI. This CDR3 contains 15 residues. The CDR3 here is CASRGYMAGSEKLFF. CDR3 nucleotide sequence: TGTGCCAGCAGGGGATATATGGCGGGAAGTGAAAAACTGTTTTTT.

In its sample, this clone was seen a few times. This sequence joins TRBV5-4 and TRBJ2-3; D may be TRBD2 (6 bases). The CDR3 spans 15 residues. The germline V and J ends were trimmed by 4 bases and 0 bases, with 12 bases remaining between them. The germline gives CDR1 SGHNT, CDR2 YYREEE (reference sequence). The CDR3 loop is CASSVGGTSTDTQYF. The CDR3 DNA reads TGTGCCAGCAGCGTCGGGGGAACTAGCACAGATACGCAGTATTTT. Full variable domain (rest looked up from reference TRBV5-4 and TRBJ2-3): ETGVTQSPTHLIKTRGQQVTLRCSSQSGHNTVSWYQQALGQGPQFIFQYYREEENGRGNFPPRFSGLQFPNYSSELNVNALELDDSALYLCASSVGGTSTDTQYFGPGTRLTVL.

Points on this clone: Within the sample, other DNA sequences also encode this same CDR3. This rearrangement joins TRBV9 to TRBJ2-5, with D perhaps matching TRBD1 (5 bases). Germline lookup yields CDR1 SGDLS and CDR2 YYNGEE. Trimming took off 0 bases at V and 3 bases at J, with 6 bases between the two ends. CDR3 length: 13 residues. CDR3 residues: CASSVGGEETQYF. The CDR3 nucleotides read TGTGCCAGCAGCGTAGGGGGCGAAGAGACCCAGTACTTC. Full variable domain (outside the CDR3, taken from reference TRBV9 and TRBJ2-5): DSGVTQTPKHLITATGQRVTLRCSPRSGDLSVYWYQQSLDQGLQFLIQYYNGEERAKGNILERFSAQQFPDLHSELNLSSLELGDSALYFCASSVGGEETQYFGPGTRLLVL.

This chain joins TRBV9 and TRBJ2-5; 8 positions agree with TRBD1. This CDR3 is built from 14 residues. Germline loops: CDR1 SGDLS, CDR2 YYNGEE. After removal of 4 bases from V and 5 bases from J, the junction contained 7 bases not matched to a gene. CDR3 residues: CASSRGTGGETQYF. Written as DNA, the CDR3 is TGTGCCAGCAGCCGAGGGACAGGCGGGGAGACCCAGTACTTC.

J is TRBJ1-1 and V is TRBV29-1; TRBD1 agrees at 7 bases. V lost 6 bases and J lost 6; bases outside the gene matches: 7. This CDR3 has 12 amino acids. Looked up from germline, CDR1 is SQVTM and CDR2 is ANQGSEA. CDR3 in amino acids: CSVHRGRAEAFF. For the CDR3, the DNA is TGCAGCGTCCACAGGGGACGGGCTGAAGCTTTCTTT.

As to this clone: The sample holds other DNA sequences that translate to the same CDR3. This chain uses TRBV7-2 with TRBJ2-1, with a possible D match to TRBD2 (6 bases). The CDR3 runs to 13 residues. Between the trimmed V and J ends, which lost 5 bases and 4 bases, there was a span of 9 bases. The germline V gene encodes CDR1 SGHTA and CDR2 FQGNSA. CDR3 sequence (DNA): TGTGCCAGCAGCGGACTAAGATACAATGAGCAGTTCTTC. Translation gives CASSGLRYNEQFF.

V gene TRBV9 combines with J gene TRBJ1-4; tentative D call: TRBD1 (6 bases). Germline V gene lookup returns CDR1 SGDLS and CDR2 YYNGEE. Trimming removed 5 bases at V and 8 bases at J, with 19 bases between. CDR3 size: 15 residues. The CDR3, as DNA: TGTGCCAGCAGTGTTTCGGGGGGCGGCGGGGAAAAACTGTTTTTT. It yields the protein CASSVSGGGGEKLFF.

The chain combines TRBV20-1 with TRBJ2-5, with 7 bases identical to TRBD1. CDR3 size: 11 residues. Germline-derived CDR1 and CDR2 are DFQATT and SNEGSKA (reference sequence). Trimming at V came to 8 bases and at J to 3 bases, leaving 3 bases not matched to a gene. The CDR3 DNA reads as TGCAGTAAAACAGGGGAAGAGACCCAGTACTTC. It is translated as CSKTGEETQYF.

The chain couples TRBV5-1 to TRBJ2-1; TRBD1 might be the D (5 bases). Germline assignment: CDR1 SGHRS and CDR2 YFSETQ. The CDR3 extends over 16 amino acids. V lost 0 bases and J 7 bases, leaving 17 bases between the germline ends. The CDR3 DNA follows: TGCGCCAGCAGCTTGGCAGGGTTTCTCGCCGGGAATGAGCAGTTCTTC. Protein: CASSLAGFLAGNEQFF.

In its sample, this clone was seen a few times. The chain carries TRBV4-2 and TRBJ2-1; 9 nucleotides align to TRBD2. The CDR3 spans 22 residues. The V segment lost 4 bases and the J segment 0 bases; nucleotides outside the gene matches: 22. Germline V gene lookup returns CDR1 LGHNA and CDR2 YNFKEQ. For the CDR3, the DNA is TGTGCCAGCAGCCGAGGTTGGGGAGGTAGCGGGAGTCCTAAGAGCTCCTACAATGAGCAGTTCTTC. Translation gives CASSRGWGGSGSPKSSYNEQFF.